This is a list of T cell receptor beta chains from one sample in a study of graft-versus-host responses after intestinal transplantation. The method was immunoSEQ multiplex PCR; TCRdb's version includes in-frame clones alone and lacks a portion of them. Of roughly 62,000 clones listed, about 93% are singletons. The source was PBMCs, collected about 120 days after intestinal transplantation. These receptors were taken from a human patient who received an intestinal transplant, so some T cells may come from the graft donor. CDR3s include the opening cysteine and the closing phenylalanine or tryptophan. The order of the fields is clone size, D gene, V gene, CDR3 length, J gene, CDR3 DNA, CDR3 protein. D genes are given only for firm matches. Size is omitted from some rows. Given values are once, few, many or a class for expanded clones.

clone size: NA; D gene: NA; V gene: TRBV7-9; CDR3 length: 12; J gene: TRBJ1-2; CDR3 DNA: TGTGCCAGCAGCTTGACAGGAGAAGGCTACACCTTC; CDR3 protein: CASSLTGEGYTF
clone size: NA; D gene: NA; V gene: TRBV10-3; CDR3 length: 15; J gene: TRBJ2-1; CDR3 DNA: TGTGCCATCAGTGAGTCCGGGGGGCCTTACAATGAGCAGTTCTTC; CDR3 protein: CAISESGGPYNEQFF
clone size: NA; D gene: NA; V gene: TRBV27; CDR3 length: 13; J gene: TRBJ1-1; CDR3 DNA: TGTGCCAGCAGTTGGGTAGCAGGGTTTGAAGCTTTCTTT; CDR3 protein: CASSWVAGFEAFF
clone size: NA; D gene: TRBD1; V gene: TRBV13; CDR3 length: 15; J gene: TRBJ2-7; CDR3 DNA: TGTGCCAGCAGCCTATCCGGGACAGGGGGCTTCGAGCAGTACTTC; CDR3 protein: CASSLSGTGGFEQYF
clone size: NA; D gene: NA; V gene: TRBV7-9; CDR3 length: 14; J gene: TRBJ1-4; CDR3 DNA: TGTGCCAGCAGCTTGACGATGGGGATTGAAAAACTGTTTTTT; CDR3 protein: CASSLTMGIEKLFF
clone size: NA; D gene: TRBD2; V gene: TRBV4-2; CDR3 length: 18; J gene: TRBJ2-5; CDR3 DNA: TGTGCCAGCAGCCAAGGGCAGGGTAGCGGGGGGGTGAAAGAGACCCAGTACTTC; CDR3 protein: CASSQGQGSGGVKETQYF
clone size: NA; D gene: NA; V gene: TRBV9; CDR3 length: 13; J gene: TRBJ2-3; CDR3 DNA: TGTGCCAGCAGCGTAGCCCCCTCAGATACGCAGTATTTT; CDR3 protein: CASSVAPSDTQYF
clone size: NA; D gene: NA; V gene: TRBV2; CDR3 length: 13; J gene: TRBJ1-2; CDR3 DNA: TGTGCCAGCAGTGACGGACAGTTCTATGGCTACACCTTC; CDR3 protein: CASSDGQFYGYTF
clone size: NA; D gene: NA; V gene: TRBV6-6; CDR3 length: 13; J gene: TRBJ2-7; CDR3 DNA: TGTGCCAGCACTTGGCGGGATACCTACGAGCAGTACTTC; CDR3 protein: CASTWRDTYEQYF
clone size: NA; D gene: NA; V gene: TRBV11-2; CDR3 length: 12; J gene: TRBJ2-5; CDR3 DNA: TGTGCCAGCGGGCGGGGATTAGGGACCCAGTACTTC; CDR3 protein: CASGRGLGTQYF
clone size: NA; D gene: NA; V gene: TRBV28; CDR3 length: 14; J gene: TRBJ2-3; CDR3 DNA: TGTGCCAGCGCCCAGGGGGGGGGCACAGATACGCAGTATTTT; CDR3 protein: CASAQGGGTDTQYF
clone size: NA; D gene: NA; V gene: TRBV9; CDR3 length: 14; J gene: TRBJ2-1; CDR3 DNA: TGTGCCAGCAGCCCCAATAGGGCTCTCAATGAGCAGTTCTTC; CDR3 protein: CASSPNRALNEQFF
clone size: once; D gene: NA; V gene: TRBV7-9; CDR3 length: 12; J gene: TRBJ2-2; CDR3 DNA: TGTGCCAGCAGGCGGCCATCCGGGGAGCTGTTTTTT; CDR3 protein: CASRRPSGELFF
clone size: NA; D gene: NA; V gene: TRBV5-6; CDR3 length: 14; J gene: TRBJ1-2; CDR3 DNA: TGTGCCAGCAGCTTGGTGGAGGGAGCCTATGGCTACACCTTC; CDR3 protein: CASSLVEGAYGYTF
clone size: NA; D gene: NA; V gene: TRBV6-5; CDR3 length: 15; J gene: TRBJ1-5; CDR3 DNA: TGTGCCAGCAGTGCTGGCCTCGGGAACAATCAGCCCCAGCATTTT; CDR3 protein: CASSAGLGNNQPQHF
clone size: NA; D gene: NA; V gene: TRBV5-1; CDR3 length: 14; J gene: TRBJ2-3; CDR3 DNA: TGCGCCAGCAGCTTGCGCTGGCAGGGTGATACGCAGTATTTT; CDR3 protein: CASSLRWQGDTQYF
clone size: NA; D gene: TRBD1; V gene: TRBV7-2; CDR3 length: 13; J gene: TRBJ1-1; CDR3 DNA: TGTGCCAGCAGCTTCGACAGGGGTGCTGAAGCTTTCTTT; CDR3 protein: CASSFDRGAEAFF
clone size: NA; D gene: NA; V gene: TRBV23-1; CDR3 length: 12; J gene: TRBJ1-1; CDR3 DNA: TGCGCCAGCCCCCGTCGGGGGTGTGAAGCTTTCTTT; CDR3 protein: CASPRRGCEAFF
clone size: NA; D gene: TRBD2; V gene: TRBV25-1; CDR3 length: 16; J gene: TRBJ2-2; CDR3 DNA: TGTGCCAGCAGTGTGGGGCTAGCGGGAGTAACCGGGGAGCTGTTTTTT; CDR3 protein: CASSVGLAGVTGELFF
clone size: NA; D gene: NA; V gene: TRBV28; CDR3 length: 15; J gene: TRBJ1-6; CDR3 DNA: TGTGCCAGCAGCCCCACGATGGCTGCCAATTCACCCCTCCACTTT; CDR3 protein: CASSPTMAANSPLHF
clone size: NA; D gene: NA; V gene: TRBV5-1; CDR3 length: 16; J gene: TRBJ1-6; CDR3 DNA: TGCGCCAGCAGCTTGCGGGGGGCTAGAGATAATTCACCCCTCCACTTT; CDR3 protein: CASSLRGARDNSPLHF
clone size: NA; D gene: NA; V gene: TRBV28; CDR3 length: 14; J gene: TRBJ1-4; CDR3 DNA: TGTGCCAGCAGCTCCCAGGGAGCAAGGGAAAAACTGTTTTTT; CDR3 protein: CASSSQGAREKLFF
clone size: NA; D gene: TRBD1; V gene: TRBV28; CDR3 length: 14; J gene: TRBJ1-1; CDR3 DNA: TGTGCCAGCAGCCCGAGGACAGGGGGGACTGAAGCTTTCTTT; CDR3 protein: CASSPRTGGTEAFF
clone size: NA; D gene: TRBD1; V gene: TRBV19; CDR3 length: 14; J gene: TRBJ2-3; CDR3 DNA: TGTGCCAGTAGCCCCCAAGGGGGCATTGATACGCAGTATTTT; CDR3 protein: CASSPQGGIDTQYF
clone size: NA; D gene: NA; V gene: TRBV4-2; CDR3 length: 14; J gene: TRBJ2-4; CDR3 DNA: TGTGCCAGCAGCCAAGCGGAAAACAAAAACATTCAGTACTTC; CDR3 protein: CASSQAENKNIQYF
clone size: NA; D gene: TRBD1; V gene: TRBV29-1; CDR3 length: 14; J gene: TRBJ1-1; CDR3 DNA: TGCAGCGTTGGCCGGGACAGGGTTATAACTGAAGCTTTCTTT; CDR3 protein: CSVGRDRVITEAFF
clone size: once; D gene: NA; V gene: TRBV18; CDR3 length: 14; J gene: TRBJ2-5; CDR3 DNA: TGTGCCAGCTCACCACCCGGACAGCAAGAGACCCAGTACTTC; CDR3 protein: CASSPPGQQETQYF
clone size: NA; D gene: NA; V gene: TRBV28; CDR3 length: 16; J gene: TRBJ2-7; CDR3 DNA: TGTGCCAGCAGTTTAGAGGGGGGGTCAGTCTCCTACGAGCAGTACTTC; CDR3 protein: CASSLEGGSVSYEQYF
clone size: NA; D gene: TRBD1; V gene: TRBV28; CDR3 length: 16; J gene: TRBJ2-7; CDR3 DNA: TGTGCCAGCAGTTCCCTAAGGGACAGGGGTCCGTACGAGCAGTACTTC; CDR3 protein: CASSSLRDRGPYEQYF
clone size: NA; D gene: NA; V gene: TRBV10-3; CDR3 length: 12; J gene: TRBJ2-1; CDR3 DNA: TGTGCCATCACCGACAGTTACAATGAGCAGTTCTTC; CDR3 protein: CAITDSYNEQFF
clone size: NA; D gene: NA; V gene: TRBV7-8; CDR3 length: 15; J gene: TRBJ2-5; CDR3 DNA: TGTGCCAGCAGCTTCGCAGGGGCGAACCAAGAGACCCAGTACTTC; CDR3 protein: CASSFAGANQETQYF
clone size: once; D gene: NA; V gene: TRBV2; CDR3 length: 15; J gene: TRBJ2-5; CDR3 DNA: TGTGCCAGCAAGAGGACAGATGTTGGGCCAGAGACCCAGTACTTC; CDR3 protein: CASKRTDVGPETQYF
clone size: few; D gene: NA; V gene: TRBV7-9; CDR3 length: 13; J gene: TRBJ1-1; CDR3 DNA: TGTGCCAGCAGTCCCACCGTAGGGGTTGAAGCTTTCTTT; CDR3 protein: CASSPTVGVEAFF
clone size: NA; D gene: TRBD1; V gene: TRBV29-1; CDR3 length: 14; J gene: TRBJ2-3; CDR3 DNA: TGCAGCGTCCGCGGACAGGGGGGGACCGATACGCAGTATTTT; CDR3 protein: CSVRGQGGTDTQYF
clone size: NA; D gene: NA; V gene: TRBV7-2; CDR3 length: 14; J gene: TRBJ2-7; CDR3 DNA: TGTGCCAGCAGCTTCCCGGTGAGGGACTACGAGCAGTACTTC; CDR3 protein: CASSFPVRDYEQYF
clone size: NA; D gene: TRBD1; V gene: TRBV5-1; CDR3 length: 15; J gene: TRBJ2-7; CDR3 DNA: TGCGCCAGCAGCTACGGACAGGGGGTGTGGTACGAGCAGTACTTC; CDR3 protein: CASSYGQGVWYEQYF
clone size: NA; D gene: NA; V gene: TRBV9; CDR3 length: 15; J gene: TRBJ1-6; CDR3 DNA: TGTGCCAGCAGCGTAGCTAGCACAGGTTATTCACCCCTCCACTTT; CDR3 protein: CASSVASTGYSPLHF
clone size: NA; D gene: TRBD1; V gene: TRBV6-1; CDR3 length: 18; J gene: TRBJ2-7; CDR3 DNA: TGTGCCAGCAGTGAAGCGCTAGGGGGACAGGGCTATCCCTACGAGCAGTACTTC; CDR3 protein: CASSEALGGQGYPYEQYF
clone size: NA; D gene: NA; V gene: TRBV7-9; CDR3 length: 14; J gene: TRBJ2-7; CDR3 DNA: TGTGCCACTGCATCACGGGGTCGCTCCTACGAGCAGTACTTC; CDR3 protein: CATASRGRSYEQYF
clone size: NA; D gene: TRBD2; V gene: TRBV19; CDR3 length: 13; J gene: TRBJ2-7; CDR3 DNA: TGTGCCAGTAGTATCGGGGGGGAGAACGAGCAGTACTTC; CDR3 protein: CASSIGGENEQYF
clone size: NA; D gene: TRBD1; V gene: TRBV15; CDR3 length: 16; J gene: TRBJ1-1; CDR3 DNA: TGTGCCACCAGCAGAGATGGTAGGACAGGGTCCACTGAAGCTTTCTTT; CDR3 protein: CATSRDGRTGSTEAFF
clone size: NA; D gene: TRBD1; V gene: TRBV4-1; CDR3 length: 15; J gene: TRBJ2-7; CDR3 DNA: TGCGCCAGCAGCCCCCGGGCAGGGGGTTCCTACGAGCAGTACTTC; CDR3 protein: CASSPRAGGSYEQYF
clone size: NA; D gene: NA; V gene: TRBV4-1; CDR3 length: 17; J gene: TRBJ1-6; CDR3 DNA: TGCGCCAGCAGCCAAGATAGGGCGCGGTCTTTTAATTCACCCCTCCACTTT; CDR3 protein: CASSQDRARSFNSPLHF
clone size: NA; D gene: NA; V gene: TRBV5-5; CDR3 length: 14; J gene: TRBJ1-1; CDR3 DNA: TGTGCCAGCAGCTTGACCATGCGGCACACTGAAGCTTTCTTT; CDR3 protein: CASSLTMRHTEAFF
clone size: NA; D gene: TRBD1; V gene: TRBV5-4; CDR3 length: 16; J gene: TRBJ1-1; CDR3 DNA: TGTGCCAGCAGCTCCGTGGGGGGGACAGGGAACACTGAAGCTTTCTTT; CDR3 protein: CASSSVGGTGNTEAFF
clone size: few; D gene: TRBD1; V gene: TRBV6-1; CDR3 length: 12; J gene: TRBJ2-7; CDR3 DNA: TGTGCCAGCGGGACAGGGTTCTACGAGCAGTACTTC; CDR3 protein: CASGTGFYEQYF
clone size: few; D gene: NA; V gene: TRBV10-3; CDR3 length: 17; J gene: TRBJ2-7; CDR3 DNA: TGTGCCATCAGTGATCCTTCCTCCGGCAGGGGCGGCAACGAGCAGTACTTC; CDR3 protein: CAISDPSSGRGGNEQYF